This TCR beta chain was obtained from a study of T-cell reconstitution after alpha-beta-depleted transplantation in children. Study conclusions and caveats: Among T cells one year after transplant, newly produced cells accounted for most counts and diversity. At day 60, the high TCRbeta diversity found in some patients originated from recipient T cells and thymic progenitors that had survived. There were reportedly several hundred expanded graft clones from which alpha-beta T cells came about two months after transplant.

The library targeted TCRbeta and was prepared with unique molecular identifiers. TCRdb used MiXCR to reprocess the PCR reads, holding one entry per CDR3 protein. The sample carries over 450,000 distinct CDR3 sequences, about 10% recorded once. This clonotype was seen many times. Its matching antigen is unknown. V was shortened by 7 bases and J by 1 base, with 16 bases between the two germline ends. The length of the CDR3 is 15 residues. The chain carries TRBV23-1 and TRBJ1-1, with unresolved D. TRBV23-1 is an ORF for which the function is uncertain. The origin of this receptor is a child aged 2-15 years with inherited bone marrow failure, due to receive a stem cell transplant. The material was PBMCs, obtained before TCRalphabeta/CD19-depleted stem cell transplant. This chain's CDR3 is CASTPIPDKNTEAFF. Written as DNA, the CDR3 is TGCGCCAGCACCCCAATACCAGACAAGAACACTGAAGCTTTCTTT.